The 21 T cell receptor beta chains presented below share a single source sample, sequenced in a study of blood T cell repertoires in COVID-19 (dated by TCRdb to the early 2020s). Libraries came from the immunoSEQ multiplex PCR assay. TCRdb provides this immuneACCESS table in a form limited to in-frame rearrangements. Some clones are lacking; in checked studies, under half of them reflect an unresolved V gene, and why the rest are absent is not known. Counted in this sample were some 230,000 clones; about 85% of them appeared once. The top ten clonotypes cover around 0.97% of the sample. The sample consisted of peripheral blood. The receptors were gathered from a man aged 40-55 years with acute or convalescent COVID-19.

The chain has TRBV5-4 and TRBJ2-7; 11 nucleotides match TRBD1. The CDR3 totals 15 residues. Germline lookup yields CDR1 SGHNT and CDR2 YYREEE (reference sequence). V lost 4 bases, J lost 2 bases, and 5 bases stayed unmatched. CDR3 in amino acids: CASSLPGQGAYEQYF. CDR3 coding DNA: TGTGCCAGCAGCCTTCCGGGACAGGGGGCCTACGAGCAGTACTTC. Full variable domain (rest looked up from reference TRBV5-4 and TRBJ2-7): ETGVTQSPTHLIKTRGQQVTLRCSSQSGHNTVSWYQQALGQGPQFIFQYYREEENGRGNFPPRFSGLQFPNYSSELNVNALELDDSALYLCASSLPGQGAYEQYFGPGTRLTVT.

V gene TRBV6-6 combines with J gene TRBJ2-3, with TRBD1 matching over 7 bases. This CDR3 contains 13 residues. Germline assignment: CDR1 MNHNY and CDR2 SVGAGI (reference sequence). J gave up 2 bases and V 6 bases, and 2 bases lay outside the gene matches. This CDR3 is CASRDRPTDTQYF. The CDR3 DNA sequence: TGTGCCAGCAGGGACAGGCCCACAGATACGCAGTATTTT.

The chain combines TRBV3-1 (or the pseudogene TRBV3-2) with TRBJ1-1; D is ambiguous. This CDR3 contains 16 residues. Germline loops: CDR1 LGHDT, CDR2 YNNKEL (reference sequence). V was clipped by 0 bases and J by 0 bases, with 11 bases between them. In nucleotides, the CDR3 is TGTGCCAGCAGCCAAGATGGGCGGGGAATGAACACTGAAGCTTTCTTT. Its protein is CASSQDGRGMNTEAFF.

The rearrangement uses TRBV6-2 or TRBV6-3 and TRBJ1-4; D gene uncertain. Germline-derived CDR1 and CDR2 are MNHEY and SVGEGT. This CDR3 has 13 residues. Trimming took off 0 bases at V and 7 bases at J, with 6 bases between the two ends. The CDR3 bases are TGTGCCAGCAGTTACTCGGGCAGTGAAAAACTGTTTTTT. It specifies CASSYSGSEKLFF.

The chain couples TRBV12-3 or TRBV12-4 to TRBJ2-7; TRBD1 might be the D (6 bases). CDR3 length: 12 amino acids. Trimming took 1 base from V and 6 from J, leaving 7 bases between them. The CDR3 sequence: CASSLGRGEQYF. For the CDR3, the DNA is TGTGCCAGCAGTTTAGGCAGGGGCGAGCAGTACTTC.

The rearrangement uses TRBV19 and TRBJ2-7, with D possibly being TRBD2 (5 bases). Germline V gives CDR1 LNHDA, CDR2 SQIVND (reference sequence). The V end lost 3 bases, the J end lost 5 bases, and 11 bases lay between the germline ends. There are 13 residues in the CDR3. The CDR3 bases are TGTGCCAGTAGTATTGGGGTGCGGGACGAGCAGTACTTC. It yields the protein CASSIGVRDEQYF.

V and J are TRBV5-4 and TRBJ2-2; 11 nucleotides match TRBD2. Germline V CDR1 and CDR2: SGHNT, YYREEE (reference sequence). With 2 bases clipped from V and 4 bases from J, the junction kept 13 bases outside the gene matches. The length of the CDR3 is 19 residues. The CDR3 sequence: CASSFSRLAGGAGTGELFF. The DNA of the CDR3 is TGTGCCAGCAGCTTCAGTCGGCTAGCGGGGGGCGCGGGCACCGGGGAGCTGTTTTTT. The whole variable domain, filled in from reference TRBV5-4 and TRBJ2-2, reads ETGVTQSPTHLIKTRGQQVTLRCSSQSGHNTVSWYQQALGQGPQFIFQYYREEENGRGNFPPRFSGLQFPNYSSELNVNALELDDSALYLCASSFSRLAGGAGTGELFFGEGSRLTVL.

The table lists this clone with a few counts. The chain links TRBV10-1 to TRBJ1-1, with TRBD1 identical over 9 bases. V lost 6 bases and J lost 11; bases outside the gene matches: 7. Germline CDR1 and CDR2: WNHNN and SYGVQD (reference sequence). The CDR3 length is 12 residues. In DNA, the CDR3 is TGCGCCAGCAGCGTCGGGACAGGGAACGCTTTCTTT. Residues: CASSVGTGNAFF.

The rearrangement joins TRBV28 to TRBJ1-2; possibly TRBD1 for D (5 bases). The germline CDR1 and CDR2 sequences are MDHEN and SYDVKM. Trimming removed 6 bases from V and 4 bases from J, with 15 bases in between. CDR3 length: 14 residues. For the CDR3, the DNA is TGTGCCAGCAGACCAGGGTCTGGTCTCTATGGCTACACCTTC. Translating it yields CASRPGSGLYGYTF.

This clone was counted between two and nine times. This chain links TRBV18 with TRBJ1-2; TRBD1 might be the D (6 bases). CDR1 is KGHSH, CDR2 LQKENI, per germline. The length of the CDR3 is 16 residues. Trimming removed 3 bases at V and 2 bases at J, with 16 bases between. In DNA form, the CDR3 reads TGTGCCAGCTCACCCCCTAACAGGGTTTCGAACTATGGCTACACCTTC. This gives the protein CASSPPNRVSNYGYTF.

V is TRBV6-1 and J is TRBJ2-7, with 7 nucleotides matching TRBD1. CDR1 is MNHNS and CDR2 is SASEGT in the germline V gene. The CDR3 sequence is 15 residues long. V was pared by 1 base and J by 3 bases, with 6 bases of the junction left unmatched. CDR3 amino acids: CASSEGGQPHYEQYF. CDR3 sequence (DNA): TGTGCCAGCAGTGAAGGGGGACAGCCTCACTACGAGCAGTACTTC.

This chain's CDR3 is CASSLAPTGTGGTEAFF. CDR3 bases: TGCGCCAGCAGCTTGGCCCCGACCGGGACAGGGGGCACTGAAGCTTTCTTT. The chain has TRBV5-1 and TRBJ1-1; 11 nucleotides line up with TRBD1. The V segment lost 0 bases and the J segment 4 bases; nucleotides outside the gene matches: 8. The CDR3 contains 17 residues. From germline, CDR1 is SGHRS and CDR2 YFSETQ.

The chain has TRBV2 and TRBJ1-1; D perhaps matches TRBD1 (6 bases). CDR3 length: 14 residues. The germline V gene encodes CDR1 SNHLY and CDR2 FYNNEI. The V gene lost 6 bases and the J gene lost 1 base, with 12 bases spanning the gap. Here the CDR3 DNA reads TGTGCCAGCAGCCCCGACAGGAGGAACACTGAAGCTTTCTTT. Its protein product is CASSPDRRNTEAFF.

The chain has TRBV5-6 and TRBJ1-2; no firm D call. The CDR3 totals 13 residues. Trimming shortened V by 0 bases and J by 4 bases, and 7 bases separated the two germline ends. The germline V gene encodes CDR1 SGHDT and CDR2 YYEEEE. CDR3 sequence reads: CASSLGQFYGYTF. The DNA for the CDR3 is TGTGCCAGCAGCTTGGGGCAGTTCTATGGCTACACCTTC.

The chain couples TRBV28 to TRBJ1-4, with TRBD1 matching 8 bases. The CDR3 runs 16 residues. V lost 5 bases, J lost 7 bases, and 12 bases stayed unmatched. CDR1 MDHEN and CDR2 SYDVKM come from the germline V gene. The CDR3 coding sequence is TGTGCCAGCAGTACGGGGAGGGCAGGGGGCTTTGAAAAACTGTTTTTT. Its protein is CASSTGRAGGFEKLFF.

CDR3 amino acids: CASSSPTGPPYNEQFF. DNA of the CDR3: TGTGCCAGCAGTTCACCGACAGGGCCGCCCTACAATGAGCAGTTCTTC. The rearrangement uses TRBV28 and TRBJ2-1, with 7 bases that match TRBD1. J was trimmed by 2 bases and V by 4 bases; bases with no gene match: 8. The CDR3 runs to 16 residues. CDR1 is MDHEN and CDR2 is SYDVKM in the germline V gene. Supplemented by reference TRBV28 and TRBJ2-1, the full variable domain reads DVKVTQSSRYLVKRTGEKVFLECVQDMDHENMFWYRQDPGLGLRLIYFSYDVKMKEKGDIPEGYSVSREKKERFSLILESASTNQTSMYLCASSSPTGPPYNEQFFGPGTRLTVL.

The gene calls are TRBV19 and TRBJ2-1, with 7 positions matching TRBD2. The V segment lost 7 bases and the J segment 8 bases; nucleotides outside the gene matches: 8. Germline V lookup: CDR1 LNHDA, CDR2 SQIVND (reference sequence). This CDR3 region has 13 residues. The CDR3: CASITVGGYEQFF. CDR3 in DNA: TGTGCCAGTATCACCGTCGGGGGGTATGAGCAGTTCTTC.

This rearrangement joins TRBV6-5 to TRBJ1-2; D is uncertain. This CDR3 has 14 amino acids. The ends were cut back, 9 bases at V and 2 bases at J, with 16 bases in the middle. In germline, CDR1 is MNHEY, CDR2 SVGAGI. CDR3 residues: CASVIDTFNYGYTF. In DNA form, the CDR3 reads TGTGCCAGTGTCATCGACACTTTCAACTATGGCTACACCTTC.

V gene TRBV12-3 or TRBV12-4 combines with J gene TRBJ2-7, with 12 bases identical to TRBD1. V lost 10 bases and J lost 6; bases outside the gene matches: 4. The CDR3 runs 12 residues. The chain's CDR3 is CATGTGGREQYF. CDR3 bases: TGTGCCACTGGGACAGGGGGCCGCGAGCAGTACTTC.

The genes are TRBV5-5 and TRBJ2-7; 9 nucleotides line up with TRBD1. CDR3 length: 15 residues. Germline assignment: CDR1 SGHKS and CDR2 YYEKEE (reference sequence). After removal of 4 bases from V and 4 bases from J, the junction contained 9 bases not matched to a gene. The CDR3 DNA follows: TGTGCCAGCAGCGTGGGACAGGGAAACAGGTACGAGCAGTACTTC. Its protein is CASSVGQGNRYEQYF.

The rearrangement joins TRBV30 to TRBJ2-5; 14 bases fit TRBD2. This CDR3 comprises 16 residues. Germline V gene lookup returns CDR1 GTSNPN and CDR2 SVGIG (reference sequence). The V segment lost 2 bases and the J segment 2 bases; nucleotides outside the gene matches: 4. CDR3 sequence reads: CAWSFGTSGGQETQYF. The CDR3 DNA sequence: TGTGCCTGGAGTTTCGGGACTAGCGGGGGACAAGAGACCCAGTACTTC. Together with reference TRBV30 and TRBJ2-5, the CDR3 gives the full variable domain: SQTIHQWPATLVQPVGSPLSLECTVEGTSNPNLYWYRQAAGRGLQLLFYSVGIGQISSEVPQNLSASRPQDRQFILSSKKLLLSDSGFYLCAWSFGTSGGQETQYFGPGTRLLVL.